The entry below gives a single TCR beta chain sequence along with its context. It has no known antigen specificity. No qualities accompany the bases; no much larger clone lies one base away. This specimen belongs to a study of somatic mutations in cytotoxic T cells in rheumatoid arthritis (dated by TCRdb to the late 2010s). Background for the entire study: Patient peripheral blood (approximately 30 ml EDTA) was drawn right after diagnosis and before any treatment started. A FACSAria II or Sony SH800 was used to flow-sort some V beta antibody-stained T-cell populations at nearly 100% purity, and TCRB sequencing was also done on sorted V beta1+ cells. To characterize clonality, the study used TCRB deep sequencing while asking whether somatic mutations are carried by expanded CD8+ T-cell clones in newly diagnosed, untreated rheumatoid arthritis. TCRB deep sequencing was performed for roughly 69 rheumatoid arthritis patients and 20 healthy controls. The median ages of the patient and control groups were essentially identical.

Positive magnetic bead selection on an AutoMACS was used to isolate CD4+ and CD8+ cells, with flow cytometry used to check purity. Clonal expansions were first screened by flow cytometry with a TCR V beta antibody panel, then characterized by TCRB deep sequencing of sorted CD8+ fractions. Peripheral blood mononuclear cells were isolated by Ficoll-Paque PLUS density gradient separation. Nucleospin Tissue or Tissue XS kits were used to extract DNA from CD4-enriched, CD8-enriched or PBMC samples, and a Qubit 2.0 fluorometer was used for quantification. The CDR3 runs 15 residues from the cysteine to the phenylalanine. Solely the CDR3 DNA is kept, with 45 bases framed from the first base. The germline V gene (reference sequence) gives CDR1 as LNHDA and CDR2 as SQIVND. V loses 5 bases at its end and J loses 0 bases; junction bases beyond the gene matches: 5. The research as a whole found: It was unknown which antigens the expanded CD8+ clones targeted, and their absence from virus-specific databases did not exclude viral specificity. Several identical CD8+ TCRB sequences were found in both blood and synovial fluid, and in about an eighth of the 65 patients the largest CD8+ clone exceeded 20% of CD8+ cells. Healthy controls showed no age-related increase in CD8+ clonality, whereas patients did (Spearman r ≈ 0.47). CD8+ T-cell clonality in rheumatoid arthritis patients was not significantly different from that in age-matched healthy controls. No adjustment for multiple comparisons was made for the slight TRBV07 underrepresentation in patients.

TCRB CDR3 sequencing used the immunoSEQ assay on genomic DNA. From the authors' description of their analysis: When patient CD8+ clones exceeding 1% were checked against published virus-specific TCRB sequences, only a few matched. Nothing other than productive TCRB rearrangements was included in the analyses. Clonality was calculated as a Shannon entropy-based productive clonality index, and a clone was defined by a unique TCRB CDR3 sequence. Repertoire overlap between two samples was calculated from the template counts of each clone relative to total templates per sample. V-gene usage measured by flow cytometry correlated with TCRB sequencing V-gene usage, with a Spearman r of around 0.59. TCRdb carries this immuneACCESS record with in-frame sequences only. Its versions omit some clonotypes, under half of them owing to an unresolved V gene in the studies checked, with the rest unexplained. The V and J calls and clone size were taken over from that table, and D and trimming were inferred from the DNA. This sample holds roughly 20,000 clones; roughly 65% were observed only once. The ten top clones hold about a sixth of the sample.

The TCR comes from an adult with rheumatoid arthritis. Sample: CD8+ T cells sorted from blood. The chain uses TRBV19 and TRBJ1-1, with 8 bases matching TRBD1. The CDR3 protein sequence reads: CASSLGQALNTEAFF. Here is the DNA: TGTGCCAGTAGTCTGGGACAGGCCCTGAACACTGAAGCTTTCTTT.